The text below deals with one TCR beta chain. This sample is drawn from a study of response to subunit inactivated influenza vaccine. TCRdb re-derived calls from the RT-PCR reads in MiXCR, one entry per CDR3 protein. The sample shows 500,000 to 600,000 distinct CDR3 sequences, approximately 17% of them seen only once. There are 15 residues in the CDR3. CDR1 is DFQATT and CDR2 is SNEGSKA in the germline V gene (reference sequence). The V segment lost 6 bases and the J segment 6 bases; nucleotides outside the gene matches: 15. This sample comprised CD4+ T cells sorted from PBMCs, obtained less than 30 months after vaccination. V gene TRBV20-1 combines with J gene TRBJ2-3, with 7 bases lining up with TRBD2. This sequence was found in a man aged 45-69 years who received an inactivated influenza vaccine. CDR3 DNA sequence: TGCAGTGCGCCCGGACTAGGCCGGAGCGGGGATACGCAGTATTTT. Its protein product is CSAPGLGRSGDTQYF.